Listed below are T cell receptor beta chains from one sample, sequenced in a study of T cells in Graves' hyperthyroidism and ophthalmopathy. Each CDR3 protein is one row after TCRdb ran MiXCR on the multiplex PCR reads. Among 300,000 to 400,000 distinct CDR3 sequences, around a fifth were seen once, and the ten largest hold around 45%. Sequencing used blood. These receptors were obtained from a woman in her 50s with Graves' hyperthyroidism. Both conserved end residues are part of each CDR3. Each record gives: J gene, V gene, clone size, D gene, CDR3 DNA, CDR3 protein. The D gene is left open where the match is weak. Expanded clones get a size class; other rows say once, few or many, or leave the size out.

J gene: TRBJ2-5
V gene: TRBV28
clone size: .
D gene: .
CDR3 DNA: TGTGCCAGCAGTTTATGGATTCCGGGGACCCAAGAGACCCAGTACTTC
CDR3 protein: CASSLWIPGTQETQYF

J gene: TRBJ2-2
V gene: TRBV13
clone size: many
D gene: .
CDR3 DNA: TGTGCCAGCAGTCCCGGACATAACACCGGGGAGCTGTTTTTT
CDR3 protein: CASSPGHNTGELFF

J gene: TRBJ1-2
V gene: TRBV5-8
clone size: .
D gene: .
CDR3 DNA: TGTGCCAGCAGCTTGGTTCTTAATAACTATGGCTACACCTTC
CDR3 protein: CASSLVLNNYGYTF

J gene: TRBJ1-5
V gene: TRBV7-2
clone size: many
D gene: .
CDR3 DNA: TGTGCCAGCAGCCGTCACGCGGGAAGCAATCAGCCCCAGCATTTT
CDR3 protein: CASSRHAGSNQPQHF

J gene: TRBJ2-3
V gene: TRBV20-1
clone size: .
D gene: .
CDR3 DNA: TGCAGTGCTTATCGGGACTCTAGTGCTCCAGATACGCAGTATTTT
CDR3 protein: CSAYRDSSAPDTQYF

J gene: TRBJ1-1
V gene: TRBV12-3/TRBV12-4
clone size: many
D gene: TRBD1
CDR3 DNA: TGTGCCAGCAGCAGGGGGATAATGAACACTGAAGCTTTCTTT
CDR3 protein: CASSRGIMNTEAFF

J gene: TRBJ1-2
V gene: TRBV20-1
clone size: many
D gene: TRBD1
CDR3 DNA: TGCAGTGCTAGAGGCTGGACAGGGGCGGCTGGCTACACCTTC
CDR3 protein: CSARGWTGAAGYTF

J gene: TRBJ1-2
V gene: TRBV10-3
clone size: .
D gene: .
CDR3 DNA: TGTGCCATCAGTGAGTCGTGGGTGGCGAATGTCTATGGCTACACCTTC
CDR3 protein: CAISESWVANVYGYTF

J gene: TRBJ2-6
V gene: TRBV20-1
clone size: few
D gene: TRBD1
CDR3 DNA: TGCAGTGCTATCCCATGGACAGGGGTACCTGGGGCCAACGTCCTGACTTTC
CDR3 protein: CSAIPWTGVPGANVLTF

J gene: TRBJ2-1
V gene: TRBV3-1
clone size: many
D gene: .
CDR3 DNA: TGTGCCAGCAGCCAAGATCTTAACGGGAACAATGAGCAGTTCTTC
CDR3 protein: CASSQDLNGNNEQFF

J gene: TRBJ1-4
V gene: TRBV28
clone size: many
D gene: .
CDR3 DNA: TGTGCCAGCAGACCGACCGGGAATGAAAAACTGTTTTTT
CDR3 protein: CASRPTGNEKLFF

J gene: TRBJ1-1
V gene: TRBV5-1
clone size: many
D gene: .
CDR3 DNA: TGCGCCAGCAGCTTGGACGGGGCGCGGGGCACTGAAGCTTTCTTT
CDR3 protein: CASSLDGARGTEAFF

J gene: TRBJ1-1
V gene: TRBV9
clone size: .
D gene: .
CDR3 DNA: TGTGCCAGCACCCCTACAGGGCCTGGGGGAGCTTTCTTT
CDR3 protein: CASTPTGPGGAFF

J gene: TRBJ1-2
V gene: TRBV19
clone size: .
D gene: .
CDR3 DNA: TGTGCCAGTAGAACCACAGGAAAGATTTCTGATGGCTACACCTTC
CDR3 protein: CASRTTGKISDGYTF

J gene: TRBJ2-1
V gene: TRBV6-1
clone size: .
D gene: .
CDR3 DNA: TGTGCCAGCAGTGAGCTTGGGGCCTACAATGAGCAGTTCTTC
CDR3 protein: CASSELGAYNEQFF

J gene: TRBJ2-7
V gene: TRBV28
clone size: many
D gene: .
CDR3 DNA: TGTGCCAGCAGTACGGGCAGTAGAGAGCAGTACTTC
CDR3 protein: CASSTGSREQYF

J gene: TRBJ2-7
V gene: TRBV18
clone size: .
D gene: .
CDR3 DNA: TGTGCCAGCTCATCGGCCGGTAGCTCCTACGAGCAGCACTTC
CDR3 protein: CASSSAGSSYEQHF

J gene: TRBJ1-5
V gene: TRBV20-1
clone size: few
D gene: TRBD1
CDR3 DNA: TGCAGTGCTGCTCGGACAGGGGGCAATCAGCCCCAGCATTTT
CDR3 protein: CSAARTGGNQPQHF

J gene: TRBJ2-7
V gene: TRBV27
clone size: .
D gene: .
CDR3 DNA: TGTGCCAGCAGTACTCGGACAGGGGAAGGGGTTAGCGGGAGATACGAGCAGTACTTC
CDR3 protein: CASSTRTGEGVSGRYEQYF

J gene: TRBJ2-1
V gene: TRBV12-3/TRBV12-4
clone size: many
D gene: TRBD2
CDR3 DNA: TGTGCCAGCAGATCGGGACTGTCTAGCGGGAGCTCCTACAATGAGCAGTTCTTC
CDR3 protein: CASRSGLSSGSSYNEQFF

J gene: TRBJ2-7
V gene: TRBV7-2
clone size: .
D gene: TRBD1
CDR3 DNA: TGTGCCACAGGGACAGGTCTCTACGAGCAGTACTTC
CDR3 protein: CATGTGLYEQYF

J gene: TRBJ2-5
V gene: TRBV28
clone size: many
D gene: TRBD2
CDR3 DNA: TGTGCCAGCACCTACAGTCGACTAGCGGGAGGGGAAGAGACCCAGTACTTC
CDR3 protein: CASTYSRLAGGEETQYF

J gene: TRBJ2-3
V gene: TRBV4-2
clone size: .
D gene: .
CDR3 DNA: TGTGCCAGCAGCCAAGCTAGCTCTCGCACAGATACGCAGTATTTT
CDR3 protein: CASSQASSRTDTQYF

J gene: TRBJ1-2
V gene: TRBV30
clone size: few
D gene: .
CDR3 DNA: TGTGCCTGGAGTGTACTGGGGAACTATGGCTACACCTTC
CDR3 protein: CAWSVLGNYGYTF

J gene: TRBJ2-1
V gene: TRBV6-1
clone size: many
D gene: TRBD2
CDR3 DNA: TGTGCCAGCAGTGTGCTAGCGGGAGCCTACAATGAGCAGTTCTTC
CDR3 protein: CASSVLAGAYNEQFF

J gene: TRBJ2-1
V gene: TRBV25-1
clone size: few
D gene: TRBD2
CDR3 DNA: TGTGCCAGCAGTGAATTGGCTAGCGGGACCTACAATGAGCAGTTCTTC
CDR3 protein: CASSELASGTYNEQFF

J gene: TRBJ2-1
V gene: TRBV28
clone size: many
D gene: TRBD2
CDR3 DNA: TGTGCCAGCAGTTCAAGACTAGCGGGAGGGCGTGGCTCCTACAATGAGCAGTTCTTC
CDR3 protein: CASSSRLAGGRGSYNEQFF

J gene: TRBJ1-2
V gene: TRBV5-4
clone size: .
D gene: TRBD1
CDR3 DNA: TGTGCCAGCAGCTTGGGACAGGGGACAACTAACTATGGCTACACCTTC
CDR3 protein: CASSLGQGTTNYGYTF

J gene: TRBJ2-3
V gene: TRBV7-9
clone size: .
D gene: .
CDR3 DNA: TGTGCCAGCAGCACGGGGACGTATCGCACAGATACGCAGTATTTT
CDR3 protein: CASSTGTYRTDTQYF

J gene: TRBJ2-3
V gene: TRBV2
clone size: many
D gene: .
CDR3 DNA: TGTGCCAGCACTGAGGGTCGCTTTACAGATACGCAGTATTTT
CDR3 protein: CASTEGRFTDTQYF

J gene: TRBJ2-2
V gene: TRBV19
clone size: .
D gene: TRBD1
CDR3 DNA: TGTGCCAGTAGTATCAACAGGGGCGGGGAGCTGTTTTTT
CDR3 protein: CASSINRGGELFF

J gene: TRBJ1-4
V gene: TRBV9
clone size: .
D gene: .
CDR3 DNA: TGTGCCAGCAGCCCCACGCACGAAGGGGCCGAAAAACTGTTTTTT
CDR3 protein: CASSPTHEGAEKLFF

J gene: TRBJ2-7
V gene: TRBV19
clone size: few
D gene: TRBD1
CDR3 DNA: TGTGCCAGTAGTACCCTACCGCCACTACAGGGGGCGCCCTACGAGCAGTACTTC
CDR3 protein: CASSTLPPLQGAPYEQYF

J gene: TRBJ2-1
V gene: TRBV12-3/TRBV12-4
clone size: .
D gene: .
CDR3 DNA: TGTGCCAGCAGTTTTGGCTCGGCTCACAATGAGCAGTTCTTC
CDR3 protein: CASSFGSAHNEQFF

J gene: TRBJ1-2
V gene: TRBV4-1
clone size: few
D gene: .
CDR3 DNA: TGCGCCAGCAGCCAAGATCTGCAGTTCCCGAACTATGGCTACACCTTC
CDR3 protein: CASSQDLQFPNYGYTF

J gene: TRBJ1-4
V gene: TRBV28
clone size: many
D gene: .
CDR3 DNA: TGTGCCAGCAGCCGGACGGGGCAGGTCAATGAAAAACTGTTTTTT
CDR3 protein: CASSRTGQVNEKLFF

J gene: TRBJ2-7
V gene: TRBV7-2
clone size: many
D gene: .
CDR3 DNA: TGTGCCAGCAGTCGGGCAGGGCTCAAGGAGCAGTACTTC
CDR3 protein: CASSRAGLKEQYF

J gene: TRBJ1-2
V gene: TRBV20-1
clone size: few
D gene: .
CDR3 DNA: TGCAGTGCTAGAGAGAAACAGGGTGCCTATGGCTACACCTTC
CDR3 protein: CSAREKQGAYGYTF

J gene: TRBJ2-7
V gene: TRBV12-5
clone size: .
D gene: .
CDR3 DNA: TGTGCTAGTGGTTTGGTATGGTACGAGCAGTACTTC
CDR3 protein: CASGLVWYEQYF

J gene: TRBJ1-4
V gene: TRBV24-1
clone size: .
D gene: .
CDR3 DNA: TGTGCCACCAGTGATCCGGGGACTACAGAAAAACTGTTTTTT
CDR3 protein: CATSDPGTTEKLFF